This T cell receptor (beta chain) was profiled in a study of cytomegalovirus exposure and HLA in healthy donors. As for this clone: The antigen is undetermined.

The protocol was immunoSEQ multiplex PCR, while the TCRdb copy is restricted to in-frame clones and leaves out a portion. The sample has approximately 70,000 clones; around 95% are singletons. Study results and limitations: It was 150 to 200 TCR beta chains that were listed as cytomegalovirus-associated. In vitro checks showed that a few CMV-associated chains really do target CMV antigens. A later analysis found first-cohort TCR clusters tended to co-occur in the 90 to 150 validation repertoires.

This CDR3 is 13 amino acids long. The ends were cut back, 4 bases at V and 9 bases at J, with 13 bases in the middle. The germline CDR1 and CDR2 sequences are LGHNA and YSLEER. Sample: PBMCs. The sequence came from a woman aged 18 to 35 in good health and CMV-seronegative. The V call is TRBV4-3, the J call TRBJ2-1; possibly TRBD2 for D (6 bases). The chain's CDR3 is CASSPSGGAEQFF. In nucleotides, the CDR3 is TGCGCCAGCAGCCCGTCGGGCGGGGCTGAGCAGTTCTTC.